Below, 23 T cell receptor beta chains from the same sample are listed, as sequenced in a study of CD8+ T cells in alopecia areata. Regarding treatment: oral pan-JAK inhibitor, 5-10 mg twice daily. cDNA serving as the sequencing template came from extracted, reverse transcribed RNA. The assay was immunoSEQ multiplex PCR, and TCRdb's table has in-frame clones only and misses some. This sample has about 210,000 clones, with roughly two fifths found just once. The specimen comprised CD4+ T cells sorted from blood, sampled at approximately week 31, from a patient treated with tofacitinib. These receptors were collected from a human donor with alopecia areata.

The chain is built from TRBV5-1 and TRBJ2-5; maybe TRBD2 (5 bases). Germline V gene lookup returns CDR1 SGHRS and CDR2 YFSETQ. The CDR3 has 12 residues. V shed 5 bases and J shed 2 bases, with 7 bases lying between them. The CDR3 here is CASRDLQETQYF. The CDR3 DNA sequence: TGCGCCAGCAGGGACTTACAAGAGACCCAGTACTTC.

This clone was seen at least ten times. The chain links TRBV4-2 to TRBJ2-1; 7 bases are shared with TRBD2. Germline CDR1 LGHNA, CDR2 YNFKEQ. V gave up 0 bases and J gave up 12 bases; unmatched junction bases: 5. The CDR3 sequence is 13 residues long. The CDR3 is CASSQDPPGGQFF. The DNA for the CDR3 is TGTGCCAGCAGCCAAGATCCCCCGGGAGGGCAGTTCTTC.

The chain uses TRBV5-1 and TRBJ2-1; D gene uncertain. The CDR3 runs to 14 residues. CDR1 and CDR2 (germline): SGHRS, YFSETQ. The V and J ends lost 0 bases and 7 bases respectively, with 11 bases between them. For the CDR3, the DNA is TGCGCCAGCAGCTTGGGGGCATGGGGAAATGAGCAGTTCTTC. Amino acid sequence: CASSLGAWGNEQFF. Based on the CDR3 plus reference TRBV5-1 and TRBJ2-1, the full variable domain is KAGVTQTPRYLIKTRGQQVTLSCSPISGHRSVSWYQQTPGQGLQFLFEYFSETQRNKGNFPGRFSGRQFSNSRSEMNVSTLELGDSALYLCASSLGAWGNEQFFGPGTRLTVL.

This chain links TRBV5-1 with TRBJ2-1; D is possibly TRBD2 (6 bases). Germline loops: CDR1 SGHRS, CDR2 YFSETQ. The V gene lost 0 bases and the J gene lost 7 bases, with 8 bases spanning the gap. This CDR3 has 13 residues. The CDR3 spells CASSLGLANEQFF. CDR3 sequence (DNA): TGCGCCAGCAGCTTGGGGCTAGCGAATGAGCAGTTCTTC.

The rearrangement links TRBV2 to TRBJ1-4; D is unresolved. V lost 2 bases, J lost 7 bases, and 11 bases lay in between. The CDR3 has 14 amino acids. Germline CDR1 reads SNHLY; CDR2 reads FYNNEI. CDR3 coding DNA: TGTGCCAGCAGTGAACGGCCTAGAGGTGAAAAACTGTTTTTT. Translated: CASSERPRGEKLFF.

Only a few counts were recorded for this clone. This CDR3 reads CASSVSGQGFGANVLTF. The CDR3 nucleotides read TGTGCCAGCAGCGTCTCGGGACAGGGTTTTGGGGCCAACGTCCTGACTTTC. This sequence joins TRBV9 and TRBJ2-6, with 9 nucleotides matching TRBD1. CDR1 is SGDLS, CDR2 YYNGEE, per germline. V lost 2 bases to trimming and J lost 3 bases; unmatched junction nucleotides: 6. This CDR3 spans 17 amino acids.

The CDR3 sequence is CASSEAPGGARKNIQYF. The DNA of the CDR3 is TGTGCCAGCAGTGAAGCCCCAGGAGGGGCTAGGAAAAACATTCAGTACTTC. The chain has TRBV2 and TRBJ2-4, with D perhaps matching TRBD2 (6 bases). Germline lookup yields CDR1 SNHLY and CDR2 FYNNEI. The CDR3 sequence is 17 residues long. V lost 0 bases and J 4 bases, leaving 16 bases between the germline ends.

In this sample, this clone turned up once. The chain combines TRBV29-1 with TRBJ1-1; tentative D call: TRBD1 (5 bases). Germline V lookup: CDR1 SQVTM, CDR2 ANQGSEA. Between the trimmed V and J ends, which lost 6 bases and 5 bases, there was a span of 16 bases. The CDR3 is 13 residues long. CDR3 bases: TGCAGCGTGGTGGGGCGAGCCGGGACTGAAGCTTTCTTT. This gives the protein CSVVGRAGTEAFF.

This clone was picked up a small number of times. This rearrangement joins TRBV11-2 to TRBJ1-2, with 7 nucleotides matching TRBD1. V was pared by 5 bases and J by 3 bases, with 6 bases of the junction left unmatched. Germline V gene data show CDR1 as SGHAT and CDR2 as FQNNGV. The CDR3 consists of 14 residues. CDR3 DNA sequence: TGTGCCAGCAGCCTTGGGACAGCTGACTATGGCTACACCTTC. Encoded protein: CASSLGTADYGYTF.

V is TRBV30 and J is TRBJ1-2, with D possibly TRBD1 on 5 matching bases. The CDR3 has 12 amino acids. V was trimmed by 2 bases and J by 7 bases, leaving 11 bases between them. In germline, CDR1 is GTSNPN, CDR2 SVGIG (reference sequence). CDR3 region: CAWSLVQGGYTF. In DNA form, the CDR3 reads TGTGCCTGGAGTTTGGTTCAGGGTGGCTACACCTTC.

The rearrangement links TRBV7-9 to TRBJ2-7; 8 bases match TRBD1. The V and J ends lost 4 bases and 2 bases, in that order; junction bases with no gene match: 7. The CDR3 runs to 15 residues. Germline loops: CDR1 SEHNR, CDR2 FQNEAQ (reference sequence). CDR3 protein: CASSSRGQGTYEQYF. The CDR3 bases are TGTGCCAGCAGCTCGCGAGGACAGGGTACCTACGAGCAGTACTTC.

This clone showed up just a few times. The rearrangement uses TRBV5-4 and TRBJ1-4; D not resolved. Trimming stripped 2 bases from V and 3 bases from J, with 8 bases between. The CDR3 totals 14 residues. Germline assignment: CDR1 SGHNT and CDR2 YYREEE (reference sequence). The CDR3: CASSFGLSNEKLFF. CDR3 DNA sequence: TGTGCCAGCAGCTTTGGGTTATCTAATGAAAAACTGTTTTTT.

This clone appeared a few times. This CDR3 is CASSATGGYTGELFF. DNA of the CDR3: TGTGCCAGCAGCGCAACAGGGGGCTATACCGGGGAGCTGTTTTTT. This chain connects TRBV9 to TRBJ2-2, with TRBD1 matching over 9 bases. Germline V CDR1 and CDR2: SGDLS, YYNGEE. The CDR3 sequence is 15 residues long. The junction had 5 bases not matched to a gene; V was cut back by 3 bases and J by 5 bases. The complete variable domain, with remaining parts taken from reference TRBV9 and TRBJ2-2, reads DSGVTQTPKHLITATGQRVTLRCSPRSGDLSVYWYQQSLDQGLQFLIQYYNGEERAKGNILERFSAQQFPDLHSELNLSSLELGDSALYFCASSATGGYTGELFFGEGSRLTVL.

This clone was counted only a few times. The rearrangement joins TRBV21-1 to TRBJ1-4; no DNA check was done on the table's D call, TRBD1. TRBV21-1 is given as a pseudogene. There are 12 residues in the CDR3. CDR3 nucleotides: TGTGCCAGGCCAGGGGCGAATGAAAAACTGTTTTTT. Translation: CARPGANEKLFF.

This sequence joins TRBV9 and TRBJ1-6, with 9 bases fitting TRBD1. V gave up 4 bases and J gave up 5 bases; unmatched junction bases: 10. The CDR3 is 17 residues long. Germline V gene sequence: CDR1 SGDLS, CDR2 YYNGEE. The CDR3 loop reads CASSPRDRVLHNSPLHF. CDR3 DNA sequence: TGTGCCAGCAGCCCCCGGGACAGGGTCCTTCATAATTCACCCCTCCACTTT. The full variable domain, its missing parts supplied by reference TRBV9 and TRBJ1-6, is DSGVTQTPKHLITATGQRVTLRCSPRSGDLSVYWYQQSLDQGLQFLIQYYNGEERAKGNILERFSAQQFPDLHSELNLSSLELGDSALYFCASSPRDRVLHNSPLHFGNGTRLTVT.

This chain joins TRBV25-1 and TRBJ2-7; 8 bases are shared with TRBD2. CDR3 length: 13 residues. Trimming took 8 bases from V and 6 from J; bases not matched to a gene: 9. Germline CDR1 is MGHDK and CDR2 is SYGVNS. Here the CDR3 reads CASSQGLAGEQYF. In DNA, the CDR3 is TGTGCCAGCTCACAGGGTCTAGCGGGCGAGCAGTACTTC.

This clone was seen more than once but under ten times. The chain joins TRBV10-2 to TRBJ1-4, with D possibly matching TRBD1 (6 bases). V gave up 6 bases and J gave up 8 bases, with 16 bases separating them. CDR3 length: 14 residues. CDR1 and CDR2 from the germline V gene are WSHSY and SAAADI. The CDR3: CASRDRSAGEKLFF. The CDR3 coding sequence is TGCGCCAGCAGAGACAGGTCGGCGGGGGAAAAACTGTTTTTT.

A few counts support this clone. The V gene is TRBV23-1, the J gene TRBJ2-2; D possibly corresponds to TRBD2 (5 bases). TRBV23-1 belongs to the ORF category, with a function that is uncertain. The V and J ends lost 0 bases and 2 bases respectively, with 10 bases between them. The CDR3 is 16 residues long. The DNA of the CDR3 is TGCGCCAGCAGTCAATCGGGAGACACCAACACCGGGGAGCTGTTTTTT. It codes for CASSQSGDTNTGELFF.

CDR3 region: CASSLFTAGSRQPQHF. DNA for the CDR3: TGTGCCAGCAGCTTGTTTACTGCGGGGTCGAGACAGCCCCAGCATTTT. The chain joins TRBV5-6 to TRBJ1-5; no clear D gene. V shed 1 base and J shed 7 bases, with 18 bases lying between them. CDR1 is SGHDT, CDR2 YYEEEE, per germline. CDR3 length: 16 amino acids. Based on the CDR3 plus reference TRBV5-6 and TRBJ1-5, the full variable domain is DAGVTQSPTHLIKTRGQQVTLRCSPKSGHDTVSWYQQALGQGPQFIFQYYEEEERQRGNFPDRFSGHQFPNYSSELNVNALLLGDSALYLCASSLFTAGSRQPQHFGDGTRLSIL.

V usage is TRBV29-1 and J usage is TRBJ2-4; 9 nucleotides line up with TRBD1. V was clipped by 4 bases and J by 2 bases; unmatched bases: 6. In germline, CDR1 is SQVTM, CDR2 ANQGSEA. This CDR3 comprises 15 residues. Written as DNA, the CDR3 is TGCAGCGTTGCTTACAGGGGGCTAACCAAAAACATTCAGTACTTC. Amino acids: CSVAYRGLTKNIQYF.

V gene TRBV27 combines with J gene TRBJ2-5; the match to TRBD1 covers 7 bases. J lost 5 bases, V lost 4 bases, and 7 bases had no gene match. The V gene's germline CDR1 is MNHEY and CDR2 SMNVEV (reference sequence). This CDR3 is built from 14 residues. The CDR3 DNA sequence: TGTGCCAGCAGTTCCCGAGGGGGCAGGGAGACCCAGTACTTC. Protein product: CASSSRGGRETQYF.

This clone has more than one count but fewer than ten. The chain carries TRBV29-1 and TRBJ1-1; D unclear. Germline lookup yields CDR1 SQVTM and CDR2 ANQGSEA. The CDR3 is 13 amino acids. The V end was cut by 6 bases, the J end by 0 bases, with 11 bases between. The CDR3 DNA reads as TGCAGCGTCACCCTGACGGTGAACACTGAAGCTTTCTTT. Translation: CSVTLTVNTEAFF. Full variable domain (remainder filled in from reference TRBV29-1 and TRBJ1-1): SAVISQKPSRDICQRGTSLTIQCQVDSQVTMMFWYRQQPGQSLTLIATANQGSEATYESGFVIDKFPISRPNLTFSTLTVSNMSPEDSSIYLCSVTLTVNTEAFFGQGTRLTVV.

This clone was detected only a few times. This chain links TRBV14 with TRBJ2-7; D possibly matches TRBD1 or TRBD2 (5 bases each). The CDR3 loop spans 13 amino acids. The germline V and J ends were trimmed by 1 base and 7 bases, with 11 bases remaining between them. Germline V gene lookup returns CDR1 SGHDN and CDR2 FVKESK. This chain's CDR3 is CASSQGDVREQYF. CDR3 nucleotides: TGTGCCAGCAGCCAAGGGGACGTACGGGAGCAGTACTTC.